The rows below give T cell receptor beta chains drawn from one sample of a study of T cells after yellow fever vaccination. TCRdb passed the 5' RACE reads through MiXCR, listing each CDR3 protein once. Among about 74,000 distinct CDR3 sequences listed, roughly 6.9% were seen once. This specimen was CD8+ T cells sorted from PBMCs, taken less than 6 days after the first yellow fever vaccination. The origin of the receptors is a man aged 18 to 29 who received the YFV17D yellow fever vaccine. The CDR3 runs from the conserved cysteine through the conserved F or W. D genes are given only for firm matches. Expanded clones are given a class, and other clones once, few, many or no size at all.

many | TRBJ1-2 | TRBV6-2/TRBV6-3 | . | CAPKEEIHYGYTF | TGTGCCCCAAAGGAGGAGATACACTATGGCTACACCTTC
many | TRBJ1-1 | TRBV6-5 | . | CASSYRPRDTEAFF | TGTGCCAGCAGTTACCGGCCGCGGGACACTGAAGCTTTCTTT
. | TRBJ2-1 | TRBV9 | . | CASSATLDNEQFF | TGTGCCAGCAGCGCAACCCTGGACAATGAGCAGTTCTTC
. | TRBJ2-7 | TRBV11-1 | . | CASSLVRTGTISNYEQYF | TGTGCCAGCAGCTTAGTAAGAACAGGGACCATCAGTAATTACGAGCAGTACTTC
. | TRBJ2-3 | TRBV29-1 | . | CSVVWASSDTHYF | TGCAGCGTTGTGTGGGCGAGCTCAGATACGCATTATTTT
many | TRBJ1-5 | TRBV4-1 | . | CASSHNRDVGVKPQHF | TGCGCCAGCAGCCATAATAGGGACGTCGGCGTGAAGCCCCAGCATTTT
many | TRBJ1-1 | TRBV28 | TRBD1 | CASSFKDRRGTEAFF | TGTGCCAGCAGTTTTAAGGACAGGCGGGGAACTGAAGCTTTCTTT
. | TRBJ1-6 | TRBV4-1 | . | CASSQDQGGPLHF | TGCGCCAGCAGCCAAGATCAGGGTGGACCCCTCCACTTT
few | TRBJ2-3 | TRBV7-2 | . | CASSELAGYTDTQYF | TGTGCCAGCAGCGAGTTAGCCGGGTACACAGATACGCAGTATTTT
few | TRBJ2-3 | TRBV12-3/TRBV12-4 | TRBD2 | CASIPDTSGATDTQYF | TGTGCCAGCATCCCCGACACTAGCGGGGCTACAGATACGCAGTATTTT
. | TRBJ1-5 | TRBV12-3/TRBV12-4 | . | CASRASGFYNQPQHF | TGTGCCAGCAGAGCCTCCGGGTTCTACAATCAGCCCCAGCATTTT
many | TRBJ2-1 | TRBV7-3 | . | CASSLSGPSYNEQFF | TGTGCCAGCAGCTTGTCGGGGCCATCCTACAATGAGCAGTTCTTC
many | TRBJ2-3 | TRBV4-3 | TRBD2 | CASSQDGGSTDTQYF | TGCGCCAGCAGCCAAGACGGGGGGAGCACAGATACGCAGTATTTT